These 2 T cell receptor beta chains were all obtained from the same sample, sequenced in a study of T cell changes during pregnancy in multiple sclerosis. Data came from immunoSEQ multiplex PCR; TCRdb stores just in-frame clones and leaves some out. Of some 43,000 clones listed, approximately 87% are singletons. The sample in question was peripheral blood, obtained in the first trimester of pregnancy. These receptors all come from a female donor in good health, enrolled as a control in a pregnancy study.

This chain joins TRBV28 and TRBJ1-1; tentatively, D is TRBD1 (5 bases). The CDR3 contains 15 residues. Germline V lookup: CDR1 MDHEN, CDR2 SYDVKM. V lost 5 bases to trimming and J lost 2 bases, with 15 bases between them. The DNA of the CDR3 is TGTGCCAGCAGTCTTCCGTGGGGGACTAACACTGAAGCTTTCTTT. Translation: CASSLPWGTNTEAFF. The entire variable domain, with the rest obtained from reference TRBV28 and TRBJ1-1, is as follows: DVKVTQSSRYLVKRTGEKVFLECVQDMDHENMFWYRQDPGLGLRLIYFSYDVKMKEKGDIPEGYSVSREKKERFSLILESASTNQTSMYLCASSLPWGTNTEAFFGQGTRLTVV.

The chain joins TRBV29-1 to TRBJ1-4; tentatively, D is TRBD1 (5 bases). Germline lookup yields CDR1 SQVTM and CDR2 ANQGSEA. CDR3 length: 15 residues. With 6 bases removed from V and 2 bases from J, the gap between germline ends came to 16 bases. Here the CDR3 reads CSVGAGSRTNEKLFF. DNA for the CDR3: TGCAGCGTCGGGGCGGGATCGAGGACTAATGAAAAACTGTTTTTT.